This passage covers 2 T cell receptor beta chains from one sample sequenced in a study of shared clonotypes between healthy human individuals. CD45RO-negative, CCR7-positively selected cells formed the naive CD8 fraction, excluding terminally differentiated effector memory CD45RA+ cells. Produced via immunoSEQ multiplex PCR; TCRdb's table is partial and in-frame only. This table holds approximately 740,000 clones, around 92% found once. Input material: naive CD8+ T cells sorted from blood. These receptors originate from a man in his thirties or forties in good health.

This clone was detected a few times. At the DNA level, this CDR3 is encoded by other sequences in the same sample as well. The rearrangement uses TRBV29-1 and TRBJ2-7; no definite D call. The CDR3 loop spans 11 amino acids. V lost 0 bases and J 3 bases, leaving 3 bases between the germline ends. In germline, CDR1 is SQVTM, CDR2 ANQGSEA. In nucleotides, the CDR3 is TGCAGCGTTGAAGATCTCTACGAGCAGTACTTC. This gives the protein CSVEDLYEQYF.

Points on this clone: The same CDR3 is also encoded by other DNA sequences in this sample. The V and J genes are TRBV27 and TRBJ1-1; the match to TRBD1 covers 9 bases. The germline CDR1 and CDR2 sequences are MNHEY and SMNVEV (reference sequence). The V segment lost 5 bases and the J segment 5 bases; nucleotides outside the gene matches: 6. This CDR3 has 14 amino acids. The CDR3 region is CASSPQGAGTEAFF. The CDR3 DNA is TGTGCCAGCAGTCCACAGGGGGCCGGGACTGAAGCTTTCTTT.